These T cell receptor beta chains were read from a single sample in a study of T-cell reconstitution after alpha-beta-depleted transplantation in children. TCRdb fed the PCR reads into MiXCR, producing one record per CDR3 protein. The data hold 900,000 or so distinct CDR3 sequences, with roughly 16% observed a single time. Sequencing used PBMCs, mostly from graft donor cells, obtained 360 days after TCRalphabeta/CD19-depleted stem cell transplant. Receptors originate from a male patient aged 10 to 17 who had a stem cell transplant for acute lymphoblastic leukemia, so the T cells may come from the graft donor. Both conserved end residues are part of each CDR3. A D gene is named only where the DNA matches it firmly. Only part of the rows carry a size: once, few, many, or a class if the clone is expanded.

TRBV11-2	.	TRBD2	TRBJ2-1	TGTGCCAGCAGCGTCGGACTAGCGGAGCCCAGTAGCTCCTACAATGAGCAGTTCTTC	CASSVGLAEPSSSYNEQFF
TRBV29-1	.	.	TRBJ1-1	TGCAGCGTTCAAGAACTCCGGGGAGCTTTCTTT	CSVQELRGAFF
TRBV30	.	TRBD1	TRBJ2-2	TGTGCCTGGAGTGCATCCCGGGACAGGGGGCCCGGGGAGCTGTTTTTT	CAWSASRDRGPGELFF
TRBV7-9	.	TRBD2	TRBJ2-5	TGTGCCACCGAGGCTAGCGGGAATTACCAAGAGACCCAGTACTTC	CATEASGNYQETQYF
TRBV20-1	.	TRBD2	TRBJ2-1	TGCAGTGCTAGAGATCCCCGGACTAGCGACTCCTACAATGAGCAGTTCTTC	CSARDPRTSDSYNEQFF
TRBV2	.	.	TRBJ2-7	TGTGCCAGCAGTTACACCTTAGCGGTAGCCCTAAACGAGCAGTACTTC	CASSYTLAVALNEQYF
TRBV5-1	few	TRBD1	TRBJ2-3	TGCGCCAGCAGCTTGGGACAGGGGGCCGATGCGCAGTATTTT	CASSLGQGADAQYF
TRBV4-2	.	.	TRBJ1-3	TGTGCCAGCAGCCCCGAGGGCGGGGGATTCGCTGGAAACACCATATATTTT	CASSPEGGGFAGNTIYF
TRBV9	.	.	TRBJ2-7	TGTGCCAGCAGCGGGGGGTGGGACTCCTACGAGCAGTACTTC	CASSGGWDSYEQYF
TRBV6-5	few	.	TRBJ2-1	TGTGCCAGCAGTTACGGGTCAAGGGATGAGCAGTTCTTC	CASSYGSRDEQFF
TRBV6-5	few	TRBD2	TRBJ2-7	TGTGCCAGCAGTTACTCGGGGGGGATAAACCAATACGAGCAGTACTTC	CASSYSGGINQYEQYF
TRBV24-1	.	TRBD2	TRBJ2-1	TGTGCCACCAGTGACCGTACTAGCGGGAGCGTTAATGAGCAGTTCTTC	CATSDRTSGSVNEQFF